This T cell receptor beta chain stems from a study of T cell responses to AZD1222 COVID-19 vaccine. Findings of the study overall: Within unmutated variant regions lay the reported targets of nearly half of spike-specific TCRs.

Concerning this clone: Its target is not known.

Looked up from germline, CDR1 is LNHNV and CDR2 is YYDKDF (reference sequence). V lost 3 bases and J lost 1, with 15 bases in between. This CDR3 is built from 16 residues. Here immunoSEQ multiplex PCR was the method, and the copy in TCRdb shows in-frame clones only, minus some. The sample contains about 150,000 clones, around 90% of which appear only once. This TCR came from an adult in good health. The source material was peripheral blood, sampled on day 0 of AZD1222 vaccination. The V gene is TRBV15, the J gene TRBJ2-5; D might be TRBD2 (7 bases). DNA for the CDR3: TGTGCCACCAGCAGGAGGGGGGGACTTTTCCAAGAGACCCAGTACTTC. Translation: CATSRRGGLFQETQYF.